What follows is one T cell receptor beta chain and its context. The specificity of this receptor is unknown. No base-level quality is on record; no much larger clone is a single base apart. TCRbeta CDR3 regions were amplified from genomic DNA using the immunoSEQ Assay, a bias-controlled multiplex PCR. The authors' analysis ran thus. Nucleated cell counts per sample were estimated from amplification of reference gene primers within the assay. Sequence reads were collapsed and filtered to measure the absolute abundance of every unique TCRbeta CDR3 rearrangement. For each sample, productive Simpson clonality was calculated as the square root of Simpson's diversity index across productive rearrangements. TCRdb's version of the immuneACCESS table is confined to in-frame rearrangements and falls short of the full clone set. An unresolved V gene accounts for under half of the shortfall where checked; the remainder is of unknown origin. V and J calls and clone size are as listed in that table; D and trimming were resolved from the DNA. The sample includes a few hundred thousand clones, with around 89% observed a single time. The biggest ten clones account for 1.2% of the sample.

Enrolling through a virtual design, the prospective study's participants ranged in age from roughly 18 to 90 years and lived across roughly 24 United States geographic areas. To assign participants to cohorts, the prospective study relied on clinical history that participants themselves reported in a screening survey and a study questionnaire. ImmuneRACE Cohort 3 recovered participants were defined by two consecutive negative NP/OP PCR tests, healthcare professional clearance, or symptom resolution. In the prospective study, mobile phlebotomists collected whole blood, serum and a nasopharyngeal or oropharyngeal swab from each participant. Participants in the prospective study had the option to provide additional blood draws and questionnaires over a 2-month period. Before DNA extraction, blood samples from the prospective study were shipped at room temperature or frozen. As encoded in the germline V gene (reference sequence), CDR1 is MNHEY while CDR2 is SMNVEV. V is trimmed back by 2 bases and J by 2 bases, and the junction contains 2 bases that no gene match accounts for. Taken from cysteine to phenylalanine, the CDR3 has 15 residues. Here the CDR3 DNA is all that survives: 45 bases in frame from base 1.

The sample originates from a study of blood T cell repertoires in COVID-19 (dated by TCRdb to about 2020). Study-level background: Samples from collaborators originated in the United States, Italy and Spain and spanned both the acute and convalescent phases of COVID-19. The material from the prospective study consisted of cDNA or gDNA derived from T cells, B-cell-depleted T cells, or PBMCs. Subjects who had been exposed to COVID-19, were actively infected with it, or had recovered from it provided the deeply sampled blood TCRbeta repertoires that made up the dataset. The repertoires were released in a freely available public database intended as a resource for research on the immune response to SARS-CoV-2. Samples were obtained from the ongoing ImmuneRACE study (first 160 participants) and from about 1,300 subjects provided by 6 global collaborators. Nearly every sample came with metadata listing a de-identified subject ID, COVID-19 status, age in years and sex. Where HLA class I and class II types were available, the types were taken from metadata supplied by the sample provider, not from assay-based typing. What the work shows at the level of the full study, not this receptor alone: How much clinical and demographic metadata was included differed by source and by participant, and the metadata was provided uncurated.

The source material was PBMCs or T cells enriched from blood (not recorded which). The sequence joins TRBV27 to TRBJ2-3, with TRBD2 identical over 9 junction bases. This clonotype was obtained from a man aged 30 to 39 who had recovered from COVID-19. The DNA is TGTGCCAGCAGTTTAAGCGGGAGGTACACAGATACGCAGTATTTT. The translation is CASSLSGRYTDTQYF.